Below, one T cell receptor beta chain is given with its context. The PCR made use of 60 Vbeta and 13 Jbeta primers. Produced via immunoSEQ multiplex PCR; TCRdb's table is partial and in-frame only. The repertoire holds under 200,000 clones, with approximately 78% as singletons. The sample originates from a study of cytomegalovirus exposure and HLA in healthy donors. The sample consisted of PBMCs. The TCR comes from a woman aged 25 to 45 in good health and CMV-seropositive.

This CDR3 is CASSLRRSGYTF. Written as DNA, the CDR3 is TGTGCCAGCAGCTTAAGGAGGTCTGGCTACACCTTC. The gene calls are TRBV7-9 and TRBJ1-2; no firm D call. The CDR3 is 12 residues long. Trimming shortened V by 2 bases and J by 7 bases, and 8 bases separated the two germline ends. The germline V gene has CDR1 SEHNR and CDR2 FQNEAQ (reference sequence).